A selection of T cell receptor beta chains follows, all from one sample in a study of T cell responses to AZD1222 COVID-19 vaccine. Produced via immunoSEQ multiplex PCR; TCRdb's table is partial and in-frame only. Here the sample spans 90,000 to 130,000 clones, about 86% being singletons. The sequenced sample was peripheral blood, obtained on day 0 of AZD1222 vaccination. These receptors all come from an adult in good health. CDR3s include the opening cysteine and the closing phenylalanine or tryptophan. The order of the fields is D gene, V gene, J gene, clone size, CDR3 protein, CDR3 DNA. A D gene is named only where the DNA matches it firmly. The size entry is marked missing in some rows and otherwise reads once, few, many or a size class.

D: -; V: TRBV18; J: TRBJ1-5; size: -; CDR3: CASSPRTEGNQPQHF; DNA: TGTGCCAGCTCACCAAGGACAGAAGGCAATCAGCCCCAGCATTTT
D: -; V: TRBV2; J: TRBJ1-1; size: -; CDR3: CATLEGRTNTEAFF; DNA: TGTGCCACCCTAGAGGGGCGCACGAACACTGAAGCTTTCTTT
D: -; V: TRBV9; J: TRBJ1-5; size: -; CDR3: CASSALKQGQPQHF; DNA: TGTGCCAGCAGCGCGCTTAAGCAGGGTCAGCCCCAGCATTTT
D: -; V: TRBV5-1; J: TRBJ1-4; size: -; CDR3: CASSLSPGATNEKLFF; DNA: TGCGCCAGCAGCTTGTCCCCAGGGGCAACTAATGAAAAACTGTTTTTT
D: TRBD1; V: TRBV5-1; J: TRBJ2-1; size: -; CDR3: CASSPNLGTGRNEQFF; DNA: TGCGCCAGCAGTCCAAACCTCGGGACAGGGCGGAATGAGCAGTTCTTC
D: -; V: TRBV6-2/TRBV6-3; J: TRBJ1-1; size: -; CDR3: CASSPYPRGRAPNTEAFF; DNA: TGTGCCAGCAGTCCCTACCCCAGGGGCCGTGCCCCGAACACTGAAGCTTTCTTT
D: TRBD1; V: TRBV6-2/TRBV6-3; J: TRBJ2-1; size: -; CDR3: CASSTGTVVNEQFF; DNA: TGTGCCAGCAGTACCGGGACAGTTGTGAATGAGCAGTTCTTC
D: TRBD1; V: TRBV20-1; J: TRBJ2-5; size: -; CDR3: CSASQTGKTQYF; DNA: TGCAGTGCTAGTCAGACAGGGAAGACCCAGTACTTC
D: TRBD1; V: TRBV5-1; J: TRBJ1-6; size: -; CDR3: CASSTDRGSSPLHF; DNA: TGCGCCAGCAGCACGGACAGGGGCTCTTCACCCCTCCACTTT
D: TRBD1; V: TRBV9; J: TRBJ2-7; size: few; CDR3: CASSKQGDSYEQYF; DNA: TGTGCCAGCAGCAAACAGGGGGACTCCTACGAGCAGTACTTC
D: TRBD1; V: TRBV6-4; J: TRBJ2-3; size: -; CDR3: CASSGTSRTGGNTQYF; DNA: TGTGCCAGCAGTGGCACCTCCAGGACAGGGGGAAATACGCAGTATTTT
D: -; V: TRBV2; J: TRBJ1-3; size: -; CDR3: CASSETGSGSGNTIYF; DNA: TGTGCCAGCAGTGAAACAGGCTCGGGCTCTGGAAACACCATATATTTT
D: -; V: TRBV5-4; J: TRBJ1-2; size: -; CDR3: CASSPDWNYGYTF; DNA: TGTGCCAGCAGCCCGGACTGGAACTATGGCTACACCTTC
D: TRBD1; V: TRBV19; J: TRBJ1-6; size: once; CDR3: CASSMTGVENSPLHF; DNA: TGTGCCAGTAGTATGACAGGGGTGGAGAATTCACCCCTCCACTTT
D: TRBD1; V: TRBV11-2; J: TRBJ1-2; size: -; CDR3: CASSLVGQGVTGYTF; DNA: TGTGCCAGCAGCTTAGTAGGACAGGGAGTGACCGGCTACACCTTC
D: -; V: TRBV5-4; J: TRBJ2-3; size: -; CDR3: CASSPGGRTISDTQYF; DNA: TGTGCCAGCAGCCCGGGGGGCCGGACAATATCAGATACGCAGTATTTT
D: -; V: TRBV11-2; J: TRBJ1-1; size: -; CDR3: CASSLNRLNTEAFF; DNA: TGTGCCAGCAGCCTCAACAGGCTTAACACTGAAGCTTTCTTT
D: -; V: TRBV21-1; J: TRBJ2-7; size: -; CDR3: CASSKVWGSVPNEQYF; DNA: TGTGCCAGCAGCAAAGTTTGGGGATCTGTTCCCAACGAGCAGTACTTC
D: -; V: TRBV7-2; J: TRBJ1-1; size: -; CDR3: CASSPDTEAFF; DNA: TGTGCCAGCAGCCCTGACACTGAAGCTTTCTTT
D: -; V: TRBV12-3/TRBV12-4; J: TRBJ1-2; size: -; CDR3: CASSLGRGYGYTF; DNA: TGTGCCAGCAGTTTGGGCAGGGGATATGGCTACACCTTC
D: -; V: TRBV5-1; J: TRBJ2-3; size: -; CDR3: CASSLRGDDTQYF; DNA: TGCGCCAGCAGCTTGCGCGGGGACGATACGCAGTATTTT
D: TRBD2; V: TRBV3-1/TRBV3-2; J: TRBJ2-3; size: -; CDR3: CASSQELGLAGQKSTDTQYF; DNA: TGTGCCAGCAGCCAAGAATTGGGACTAGCGGGGCAGAAATCCACAGATACGCAGTATTTT
D: TRBD1; V: TRBV5-1; J: TRBJ2-6; size: -; CDR3: CASSWTRDRFASGANVLTF; DNA: TGCGCCAGCAGCTGGACCCGGGACAGGTTTGCTTCTGGGGCCAACGTCCTGACTTTC
D: -; V: TRBV30; J: TRBJ1-1; size: -; CDR3: CAWSSNLNTEAFF; DNA: TGTGCCTGGAGTTCAAACTTGAACACTGAAGCTTTCTTT
D: -; V: TRBV7-9; J: TRBJ1-1; size: -; CDR3: CASSVLGGGYLMDTEAFF; DNA: TGTGCCAGCAGCGTCCTAGGAGGTGGGTATTTGATGGACACTGAAGCTTTCTTT
D: -; V: TRBV18; J: TRBJ1-1; size: -; CDR3: CASSANQAALLNTEAFF; DNA: TGTGCCAGCTCCGCCAACCAGGCGGCCCTTTTGAACACTGAAGCTTTCTTT
D: -; V: TRBV6-5; J: TRBJ1-1; size: -; CDR3: CASIPPVGTEAFF; DNA: TGTGCCAGCATACCCCCGGTGGGGACTGAAGCTTTCTTT
D: -; V: TRBV7-2; J: TRBJ2-1; size: -; CDR3: CASSLVLIYNEQFF; DNA: TGTGCCAGCAGCTTAGTTTTGATTTACAATGAGCAGTTCTTC
D: -; V: TRBV28; J: TRBJ1-6; size: few; CDR3: CASKFFWTGYTLKDSPLHF; DNA: TGTGCCAGCAAGTTTTTCTGGACGGGGTACACCCTTAAGGATTCACCCCTCCACTTT
D: -; V: TRBV7-3; J: TRBJ1-1; size: -; CDR3: CASSLSLRRATEAFF; DNA: TGTGCCAGCAGCTTAAGTCTACGTAGAGCCACTGAAGCTTTCTTT
D: -; V: TRBV21-1; J: TRBJ1-3; size: -; CDR3: CAGDRVTRSGNTIYF; DNA: TGTGCCGGGGACAGGGTCACTCGGTCTGGAAACACCATATATTTT
D: -; V: TRBV7-6; J: TRBJ2-3; size: -; CDR3: CASSLASGGTGFVDTQYF; DNA: TGTGCCAGCAGCTTAGCGTCGGGAGGGACAGGGTTCGTGGATACGCAGTATTTT
D: TRBD1; V: TRBV11-2; J: TRBJ1-1; size: -; CDR3: CASEQSRTGGYTEAFF; DNA: TGTGCCAGCGAGCAGTCCCGAACAGGGGGATATACTGAAGCTTTCTTT